Here is one T cell receptor beta chain with its context. This table comes from immunoSEQ multiplex PCR, and its TCRdb copy is limited to in-frame clones, with some not included. Of fewer than 250,000 clones in the sample, approximately 81% were seen once. This specimen belongs to a study of blood T cell repertoires in COVID-19. CDR3 length equals 17 residues. CDR1 and CDR2 from the germline V gene are SEHNR and FQNEAQ (reference sequence). The V end was cut by 1 base, the J end by 8 bases, with 23 bases between. The rearrangement uses TRBV7-9 and TRBJ1-2, with a weak D call TRBD1 (6 bases). Sequenced: peripheral blood. This clonotype was obtained from a young man with active or convalescent COVID-19. CDR3 loop: CASSLGAARGPKGGYTF. CDR3 coding DNA: TGTGCCAGCAGCTTAGGGGCCGCCAGGGGCCCAAAAGGAGGCTACACCTTC.